The rows below give T cell receptor beta chains drawn from one sample of a study of T-cell reconstitution after alpha-beta-depleted transplantation in children. TCRdb reprocessed the PCR reads with MiXCR, giving one entry per CDR3 protein. The repertoire holds about 500,000 distinct CDR3 sequences, 30% to 35% seen once, with 2% to 3% in the top ten. The material sequenced was PBMCs from the stem cell graft donor, taken from the stem cell graft. These receptor sequences come from a human donor who donated a stem cell graft to a child with aplastic anemia. Both conserved end residues are trimmed from each CDR3.

J gene | V gene | CDR3 protein
TRBJ2-3 | TRBV10-3 | AINFGSLMGTDTQY
TRBJ2-1 | TRBV12-2 | ASRLKGAGSVEQF
TRBJ1-2 | TRBV9 | ASSPKGDAREKADHLYGYT
TRBJ2-3 | TRBV9 | ASTQSGRAETDTQY
TRBJ2-1 | TRBV5-1 | ASSARQASSYNEQF
TRBJ2-2 | TRBV27 | ASTTGLGTGELF
TRBJ2-1 | TRBV6-1 | ASSEGGTGNEQF
TRBJ1-5 | TRBV30 | AWREQGASNQPQH
TRBJ1-4 | TRBV7-6 | ASSLIVQGSRNEKLF
TRBJ1-1 | TRBV29-1 | SVSGHGNTEAF
TRBJ1-2 | TRBV5-4 | ASSPGQGLRYGYT
TRBJ2-1 | TRBV5-1 | ASSTSGRSDNEQF
TRBJ2-2 | TRBV18 | ASSPLAGTGELF
TRBJ2-1 | TRBV13 | ASSAGSEQF
TRBJ2-7 | TRBV27 | ASTLRGDEQY
TRBJ2-2 | TRBV29-1 | SVGLTVTPGELF